This T cell receptor beta chain was sequenced during a study of shared clonotypes between healthy human individuals. Here immunoSEQ multiplex PCR was the method, and the copy in TCRdb shows in-frame clones only, minus some. This sample carries around 2,000,000 clones, around 96% of them seen once, and the ten largest clones take 1.2%. Trimming removed 1 base from V and 3 bases from J, with 1 base in between. CDR1 SEHNR and CDR2 FQNEAQ come from the germline V gene (reference sequence). The length of the CDR3 is 12 residues. In the naive CD8 group, cells lacked CD45RO and were positively selected for CCR7, so terminally differentiated effector memory CD45RA+ cells were left out. Details on this clone: Different DNA sequences within this sample yield the same CDR3.

The sequence came from a young man in good health. The chain joins TRBV7-9 to TRBJ1-3; D not certain. The sample consisted of naive CD8+ T cells sorted from blood. The CDR3 nucleotides read TGTGCCAGCAGCTTAGGTGGAAACACCATATATTTT. Its translation: CASSLGGNTIYF.